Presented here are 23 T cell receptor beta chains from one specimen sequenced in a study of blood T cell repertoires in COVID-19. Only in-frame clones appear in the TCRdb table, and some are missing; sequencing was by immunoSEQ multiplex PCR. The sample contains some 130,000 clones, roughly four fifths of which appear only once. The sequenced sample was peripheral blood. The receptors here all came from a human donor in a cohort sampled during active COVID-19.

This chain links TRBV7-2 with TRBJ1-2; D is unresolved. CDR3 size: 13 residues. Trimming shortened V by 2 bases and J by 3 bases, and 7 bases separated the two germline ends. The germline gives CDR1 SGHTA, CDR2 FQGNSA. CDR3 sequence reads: CASSLNSYYGYTF. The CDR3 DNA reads TGTGCCAGCAGCTTAAACAGCTACTATGGCTACACCTTC.

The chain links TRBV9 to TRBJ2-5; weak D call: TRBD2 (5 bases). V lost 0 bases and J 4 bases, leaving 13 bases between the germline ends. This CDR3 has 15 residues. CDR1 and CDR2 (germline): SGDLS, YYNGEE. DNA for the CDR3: TGTGCCAGCAGCGTAGAGGGAGTGGATCCAGAGACCCAGTACTTC. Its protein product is CASSVEGVDPETQYF.

The CDR3 loop reads CASSPPGLAGGRVHNEQFF. Here the CDR3 DNA reads TGTGCCAGCAGCCCCCCGGGACTAGCGGGGGGGAGGGTCCACAATGAGCAGTTCTTC. V usage is TRBV7-8 and J usage is TRBJ2-1; 16 nucleotides align to TRBD2. CDR1 and CDR2 (germline): SGHVS, FQNEAQ. CDR3 length equals 19 residues. Losses at the gene ends were 5 bases for V and 5 bases for J; bases not matched to a gene: 12.

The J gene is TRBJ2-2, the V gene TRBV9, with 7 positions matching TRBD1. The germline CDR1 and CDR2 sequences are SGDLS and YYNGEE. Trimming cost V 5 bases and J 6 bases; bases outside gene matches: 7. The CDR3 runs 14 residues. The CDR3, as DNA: TGTGCCAGCAGTTTTACGACAGGGCCCGGGGAGCTGTTTTTT. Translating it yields CASSFTTGPGELFF.

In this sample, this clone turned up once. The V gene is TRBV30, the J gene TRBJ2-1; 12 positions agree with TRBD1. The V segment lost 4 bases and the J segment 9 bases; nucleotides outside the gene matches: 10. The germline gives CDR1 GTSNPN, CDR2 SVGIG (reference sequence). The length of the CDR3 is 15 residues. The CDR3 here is CAWNGGDRGQGEQFF. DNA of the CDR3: TGTGCCTGGAATGGGGGGGACAGGGGGCAAGGTGAGCAGTTCTTC.

DNA of the CDR3: TGTGCCAGCAGCCAAGGGACAGGGAGAGGCGGCACTGAAGCTTTCTTT. Amino acid sequence: CASSQGTGRGGTEAFF. The chain joins TRBV3-1 (or the pseudogene TRBV3-2) to TRBJ1-1; TRBD1 matches at 8 bases. V was pared by 1 base and J by 4 bases, with 8 bases of the junction left unmatched. CDR1 is LGHDT, CDR2 YNNKEL, per germline (reference sequence). The CDR3 spans 16 residues.

The CDR3 sequence is CASRGTDYGYTF. The CDR3 DNA follows: TGTGCCAGCCGCGGGACAGATTATGGCTACACCTTC. This sequence joins TRBV6-6 and TRBJ1-2, with 7 bases fitting TRBD1. The CDR3 length is 12 residues. Germline CDR1 is MNHNY and CDR2 is SVGAGI (reference sequence). Trimming took 8 bases from V and 5 from J; bases not matched to a gene: 5.

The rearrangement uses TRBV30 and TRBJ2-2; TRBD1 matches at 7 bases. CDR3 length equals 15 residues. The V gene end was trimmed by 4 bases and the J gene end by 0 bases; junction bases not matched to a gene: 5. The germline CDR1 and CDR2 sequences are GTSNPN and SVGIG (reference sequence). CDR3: CAWNTGVPNTGELFF. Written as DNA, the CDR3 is TGTGCCTGGAACACAGGGGTCCCGAACACCGGGGAGCTGTTTTTT.

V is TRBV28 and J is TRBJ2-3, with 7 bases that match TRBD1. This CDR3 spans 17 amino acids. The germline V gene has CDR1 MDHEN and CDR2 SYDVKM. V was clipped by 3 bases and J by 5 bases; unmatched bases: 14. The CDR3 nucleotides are TGTGCCAGCAGTTTGGGACAGACATACCCCCGAGGAGATACGCAGTATTTT. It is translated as CASSLGQTYPRGDTQYF.

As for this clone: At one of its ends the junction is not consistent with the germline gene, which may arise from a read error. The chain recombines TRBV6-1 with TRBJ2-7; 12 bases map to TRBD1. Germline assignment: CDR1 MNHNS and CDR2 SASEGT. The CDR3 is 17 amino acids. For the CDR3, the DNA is TGTGCCAGCACTGAACCGGGACAGGGGGCTCGCCGGGGAGAGCAGTACTTC. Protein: CASTEPGQGARRGEQYF.

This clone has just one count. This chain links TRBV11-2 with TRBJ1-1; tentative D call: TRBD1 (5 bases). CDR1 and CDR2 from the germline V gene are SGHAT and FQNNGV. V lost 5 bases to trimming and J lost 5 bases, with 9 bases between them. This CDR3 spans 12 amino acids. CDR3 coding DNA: TGTGCCAGCAGCCCGGGGGGGACTGAAGCTTTCTTT. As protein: CASSPGGTEAFF. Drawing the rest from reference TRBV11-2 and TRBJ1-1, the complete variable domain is EAGVAQSPRYKIIEKRQSVAFWCNPISGHATLYWYQQILGQGPKLLIQFQNNGVVDDSQLPKDRFSAERLKGVDSTLKIQPAKLEDSAVYLCASSPGGTEAFFGQGTRLTVV.

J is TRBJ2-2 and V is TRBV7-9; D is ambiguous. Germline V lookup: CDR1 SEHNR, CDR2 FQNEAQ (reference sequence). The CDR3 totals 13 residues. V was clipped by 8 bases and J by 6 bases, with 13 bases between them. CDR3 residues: CASSFVSAGELFF. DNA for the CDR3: TGTGCCAGCTCATTTGTGTCGGCCGGGGAGCTGTTTTTT. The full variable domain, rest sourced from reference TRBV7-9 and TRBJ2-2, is DTGVSQNPRHKITKRGQNVTFRCDPISEHNRLYWYRQTLGQGPEFLTYFQNEAQLEKSRLLSDRFSAERPKGSFSTLEIQRTEQGDSAMYLCASSFVSAGELFFGEGSRLTVL.

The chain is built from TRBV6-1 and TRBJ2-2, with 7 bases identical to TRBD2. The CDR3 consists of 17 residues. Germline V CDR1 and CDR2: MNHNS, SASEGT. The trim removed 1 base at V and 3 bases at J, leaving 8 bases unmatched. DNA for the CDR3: TGTGCCAGCAGTGAAGTTTCGGCGGGGGTTGACACCGGGGAGCTGTTTTTT. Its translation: CASSEVSAGVDTGELFF.

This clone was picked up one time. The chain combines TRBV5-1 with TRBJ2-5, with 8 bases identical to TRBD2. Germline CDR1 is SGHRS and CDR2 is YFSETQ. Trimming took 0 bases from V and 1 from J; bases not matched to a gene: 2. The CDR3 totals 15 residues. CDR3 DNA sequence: TGCGCCAGCAGCTTGGTTGCGGGGGGCCAAGAGACCCAGTACTTC. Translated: CASSLVAGGQETQYF.

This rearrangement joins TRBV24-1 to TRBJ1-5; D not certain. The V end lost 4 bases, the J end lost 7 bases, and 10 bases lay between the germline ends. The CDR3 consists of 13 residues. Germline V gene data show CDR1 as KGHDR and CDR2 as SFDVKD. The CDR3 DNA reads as TGTGCCACCAGTGACCACCCAGGCCAGCCCCAGCATTTT. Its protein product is CATSDHPGQPQHF.

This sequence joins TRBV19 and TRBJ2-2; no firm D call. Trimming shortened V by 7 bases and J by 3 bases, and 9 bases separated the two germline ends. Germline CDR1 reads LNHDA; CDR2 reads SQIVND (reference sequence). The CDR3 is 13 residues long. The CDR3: CASTRAYTGELFF. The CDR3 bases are TGTGCCAGTACCCGCGCATACACCGGGGAGCTGTTTTTT.

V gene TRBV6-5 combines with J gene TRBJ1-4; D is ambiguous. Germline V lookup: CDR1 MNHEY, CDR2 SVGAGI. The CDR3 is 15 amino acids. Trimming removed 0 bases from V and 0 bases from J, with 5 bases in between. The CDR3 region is CASSYSGATNEKLFF. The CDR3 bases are TGTGCCAGCAGTTACTCCGGTGCAACTAATGAAAAACTGTTTTTT.

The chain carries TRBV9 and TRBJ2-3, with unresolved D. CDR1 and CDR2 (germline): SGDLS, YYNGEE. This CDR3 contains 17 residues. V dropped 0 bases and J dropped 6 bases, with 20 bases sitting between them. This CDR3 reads CASSVGRALTVSDTQYF. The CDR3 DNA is TGTGCCAGCAGCGTAGGGAGAGCTCTAACTGTCTCGGATACGCAGTATTTT. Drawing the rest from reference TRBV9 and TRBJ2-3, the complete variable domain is DSGVTQTPKHLITATGQRVTLRCSPRSGDLSVYWYQQSLDQGLQFLIQYYNGEERAKGNILERFSAQQFPDLHSELNLSSLELGDSALYFCASSVGRALTVSDTQYFGPGTRLTVL.

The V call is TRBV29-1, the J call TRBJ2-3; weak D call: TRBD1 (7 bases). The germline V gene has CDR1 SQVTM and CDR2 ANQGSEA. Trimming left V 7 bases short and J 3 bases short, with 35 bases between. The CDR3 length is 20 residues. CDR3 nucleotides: TGCAGCGGGGCAGGGACAGCTAGTTGGGGTAGCGGCGAGTGGACAGATACGCAGTATTTT. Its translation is CSGAGTASWGSGEWTDTQYF.

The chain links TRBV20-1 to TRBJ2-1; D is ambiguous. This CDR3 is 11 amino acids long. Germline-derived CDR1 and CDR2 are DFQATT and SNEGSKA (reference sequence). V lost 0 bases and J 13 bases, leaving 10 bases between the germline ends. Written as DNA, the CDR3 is TGCAGTGCTAGAGATGTTGGGCAACAGTTCTTC. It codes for CSARDVGQQFF.

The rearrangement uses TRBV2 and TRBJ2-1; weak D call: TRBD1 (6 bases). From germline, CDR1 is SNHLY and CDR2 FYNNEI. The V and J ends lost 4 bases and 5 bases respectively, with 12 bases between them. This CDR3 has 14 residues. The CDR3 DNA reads TGTGCCAGCAGTGTGGACAGATACAACAATGAGCAGTTCTTC. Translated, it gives CASSVDRYNNEQFF.

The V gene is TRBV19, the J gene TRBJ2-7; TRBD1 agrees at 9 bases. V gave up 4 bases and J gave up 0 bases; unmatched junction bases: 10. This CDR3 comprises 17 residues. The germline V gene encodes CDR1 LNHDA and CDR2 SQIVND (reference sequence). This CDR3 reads CASSNRDREKSSYEQYF. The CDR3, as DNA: TGTGCCAGTAGTAACCGGGACAGGGAAAAAAGCTCCTACGAGCAGTACTTC.

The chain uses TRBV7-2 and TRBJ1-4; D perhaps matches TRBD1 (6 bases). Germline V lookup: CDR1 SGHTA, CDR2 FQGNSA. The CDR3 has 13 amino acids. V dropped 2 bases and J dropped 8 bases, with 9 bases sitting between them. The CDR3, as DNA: TGTGCCAGCAGCTTACTGGGGGCGGAAAAACTGTTTTTT. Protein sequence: CASSLLGAEKLFF. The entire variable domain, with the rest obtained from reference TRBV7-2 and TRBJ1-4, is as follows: GAGVSQSPSNKVTEKGKDVELRCDPISGHTALYWYRQSLGQGLEFLIYFQGNSAPDKSGLPSDRFSAERTGGSVSTLTIQRTQQEDSAVYLCASSLLGAEKLFFGSGTQLSVL.